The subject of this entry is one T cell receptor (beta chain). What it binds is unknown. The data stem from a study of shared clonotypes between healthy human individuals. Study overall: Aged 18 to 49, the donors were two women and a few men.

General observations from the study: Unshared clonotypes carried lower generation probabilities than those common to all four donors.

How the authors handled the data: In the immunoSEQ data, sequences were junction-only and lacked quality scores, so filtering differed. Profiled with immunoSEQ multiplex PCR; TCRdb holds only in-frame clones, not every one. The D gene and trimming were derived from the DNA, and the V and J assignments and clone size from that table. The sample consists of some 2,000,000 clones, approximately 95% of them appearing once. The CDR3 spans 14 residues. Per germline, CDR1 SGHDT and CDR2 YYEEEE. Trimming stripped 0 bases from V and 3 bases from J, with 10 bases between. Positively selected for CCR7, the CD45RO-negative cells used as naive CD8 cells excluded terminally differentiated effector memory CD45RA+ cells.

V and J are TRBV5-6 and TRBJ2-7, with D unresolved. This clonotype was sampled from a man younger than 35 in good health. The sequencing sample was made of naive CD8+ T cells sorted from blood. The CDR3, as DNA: TGTGCCAGCAGCTTGGGACTCCCCTTCTACGAGCAGTACTTC. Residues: CASSLGLPFYEQYF.